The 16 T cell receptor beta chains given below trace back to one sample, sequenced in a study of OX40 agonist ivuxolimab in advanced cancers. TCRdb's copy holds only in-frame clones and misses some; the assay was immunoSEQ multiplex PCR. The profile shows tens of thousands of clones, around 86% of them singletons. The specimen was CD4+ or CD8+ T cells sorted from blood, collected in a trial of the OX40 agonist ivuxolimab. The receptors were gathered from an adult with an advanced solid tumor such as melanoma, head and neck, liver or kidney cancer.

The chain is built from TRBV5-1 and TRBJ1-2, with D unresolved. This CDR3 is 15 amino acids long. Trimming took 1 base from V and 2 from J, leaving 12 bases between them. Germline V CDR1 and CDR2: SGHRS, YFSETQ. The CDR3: CASSLNGKENYGYTF. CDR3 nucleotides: TGCGCCAGCAGCTTGAACGGGAAGGAAAACTATGGCTACACCTTC.

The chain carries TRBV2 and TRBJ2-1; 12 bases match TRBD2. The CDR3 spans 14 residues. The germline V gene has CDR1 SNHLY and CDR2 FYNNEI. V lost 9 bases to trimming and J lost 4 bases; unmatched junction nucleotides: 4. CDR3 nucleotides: TGTGCCAGGACAACTAGCGGGGGGTACAATGAGCAGTTCTTC. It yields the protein CARTTSGGYNEQFF.

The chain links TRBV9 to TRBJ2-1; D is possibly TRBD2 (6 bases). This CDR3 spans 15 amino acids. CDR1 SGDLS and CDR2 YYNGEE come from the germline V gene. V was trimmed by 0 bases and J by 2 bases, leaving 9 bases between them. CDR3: CASSVGTGAYNEQFF. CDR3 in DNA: TGTGCCAGCAGCGTAGGTACGGGGGCCTACAATGAGCAGTTCTTC.

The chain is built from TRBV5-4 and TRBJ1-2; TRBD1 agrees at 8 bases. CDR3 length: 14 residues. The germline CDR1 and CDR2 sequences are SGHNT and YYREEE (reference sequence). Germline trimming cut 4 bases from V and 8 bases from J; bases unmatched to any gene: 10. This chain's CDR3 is CASSSGDRTEGYTF. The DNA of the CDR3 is TGTGCCAGCAGCAGCGGGGACAGGACGGAGGGCTACACCTTC.

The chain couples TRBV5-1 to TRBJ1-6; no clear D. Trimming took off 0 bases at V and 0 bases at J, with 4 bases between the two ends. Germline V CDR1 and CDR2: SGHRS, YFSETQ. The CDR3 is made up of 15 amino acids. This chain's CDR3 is CASSLAGSYNSPLHF. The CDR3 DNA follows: TGCGCCAGCAGCTTGGCGGGCTCCTATAATTCACCCCTCCACTTT.

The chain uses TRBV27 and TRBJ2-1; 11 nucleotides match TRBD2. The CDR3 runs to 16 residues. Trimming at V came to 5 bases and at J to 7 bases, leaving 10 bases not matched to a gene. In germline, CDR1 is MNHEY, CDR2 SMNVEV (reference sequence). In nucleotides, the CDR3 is TGTGCCAGCAGTCTCGAGACTAGCGGGATTGGAAATGAGCAGTTCTTC. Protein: CASSLETSGIGNEQFF.

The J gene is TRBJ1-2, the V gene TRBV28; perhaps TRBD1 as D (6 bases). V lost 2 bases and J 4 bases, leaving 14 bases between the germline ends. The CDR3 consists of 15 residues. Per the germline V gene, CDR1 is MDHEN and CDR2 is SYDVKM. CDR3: CASSLPRTDIYGYTF. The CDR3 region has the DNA TGTGCCAGCAGTTTACCACGGACAGACATCTATGGCTACACCTTC.

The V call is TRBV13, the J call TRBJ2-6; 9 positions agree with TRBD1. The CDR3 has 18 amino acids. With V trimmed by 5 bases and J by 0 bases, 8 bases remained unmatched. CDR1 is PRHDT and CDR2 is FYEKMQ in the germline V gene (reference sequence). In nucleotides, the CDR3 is TGTGCCAGCAGCCCGCGGACAGGGGTAGCCTCTGGGGCCAACGTCCTGACTTTC. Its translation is CASSPRTGVASGANVLTF.

The CDR3 nucleotides are TGCGCCAGCAGCTGGGAGCCGGGGAACACTGAAGCTTTCTTT. This translates into CASSWEPGNTEAFF. The gene calls are TRBV5-1 and TRBJ1-1; no reliable D call. Germline V lookup: CDR1 SGHRS, CDR2 YFSETQ. The CDR3 covers 14 residues. V lost 3 bases, J lost 1 base, and 10 bases lay in between.

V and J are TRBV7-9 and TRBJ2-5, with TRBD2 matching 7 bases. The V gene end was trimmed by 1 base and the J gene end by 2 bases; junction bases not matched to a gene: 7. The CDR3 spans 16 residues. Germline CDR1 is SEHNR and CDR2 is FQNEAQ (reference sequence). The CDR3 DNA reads TGTGCCAGCAGCTTAGTGTGGACTAGTATGCAAGAGACCCAGTACTTC. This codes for CASSLVWTSMQETQYF.

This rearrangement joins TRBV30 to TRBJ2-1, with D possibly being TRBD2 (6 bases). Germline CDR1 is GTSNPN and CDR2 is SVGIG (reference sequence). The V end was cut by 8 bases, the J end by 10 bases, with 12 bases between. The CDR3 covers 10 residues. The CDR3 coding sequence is TGTGCCGGGGGTGCGGGGGAGCAGTTCTTC. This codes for CAGGAGEQFF.

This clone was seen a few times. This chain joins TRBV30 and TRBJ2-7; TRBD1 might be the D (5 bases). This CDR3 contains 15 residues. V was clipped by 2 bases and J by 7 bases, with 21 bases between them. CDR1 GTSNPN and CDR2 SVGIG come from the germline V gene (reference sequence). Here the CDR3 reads CAWSPELQGWKEQYF. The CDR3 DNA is TGTGCCTGGAGTCCAGAACTTCAGGGTTGGAAAGAGCAGTACTTC.

Here the CDR3 DNA reads TGTGCGTCGCATTCGGGGGACACCGGGGAGCTGTTTTTT. It is translated as CASHSGDTGELFF. This sequence joins TRBV30 and TRBJ2-2, with D maybe TRBD2 (6 bases). The CDR3 is 13 amino acids. Germline V lookup: CDR1 GTSNPN, CDR2 SVGIG (reference sequence).

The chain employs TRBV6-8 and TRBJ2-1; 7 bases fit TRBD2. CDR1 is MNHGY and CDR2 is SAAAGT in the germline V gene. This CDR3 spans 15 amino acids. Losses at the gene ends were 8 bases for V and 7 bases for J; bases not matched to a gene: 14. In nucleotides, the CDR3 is TGTGCCAGCCCAGGACTAAACTCCGGGAGGAATGAGCAGTTCTTC. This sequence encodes CASPGLNSGRNEQFF.

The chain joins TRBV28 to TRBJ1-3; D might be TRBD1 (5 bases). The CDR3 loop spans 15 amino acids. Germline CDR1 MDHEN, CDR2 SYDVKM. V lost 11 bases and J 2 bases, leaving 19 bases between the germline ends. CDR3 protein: CAAGEGIGAGNTIYF. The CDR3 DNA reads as TGTGCCGCTGGGGAAGGGATAGGGGCTGGAAACACCATATATTTT.

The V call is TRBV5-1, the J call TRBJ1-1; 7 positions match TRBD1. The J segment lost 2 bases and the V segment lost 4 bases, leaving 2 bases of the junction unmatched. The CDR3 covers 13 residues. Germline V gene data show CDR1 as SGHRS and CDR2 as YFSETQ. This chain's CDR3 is CASSGDRNTEAFF. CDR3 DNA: TGCGCCAGCAGCGGGGACAGAAACACTGAAGCTTTCTTT.